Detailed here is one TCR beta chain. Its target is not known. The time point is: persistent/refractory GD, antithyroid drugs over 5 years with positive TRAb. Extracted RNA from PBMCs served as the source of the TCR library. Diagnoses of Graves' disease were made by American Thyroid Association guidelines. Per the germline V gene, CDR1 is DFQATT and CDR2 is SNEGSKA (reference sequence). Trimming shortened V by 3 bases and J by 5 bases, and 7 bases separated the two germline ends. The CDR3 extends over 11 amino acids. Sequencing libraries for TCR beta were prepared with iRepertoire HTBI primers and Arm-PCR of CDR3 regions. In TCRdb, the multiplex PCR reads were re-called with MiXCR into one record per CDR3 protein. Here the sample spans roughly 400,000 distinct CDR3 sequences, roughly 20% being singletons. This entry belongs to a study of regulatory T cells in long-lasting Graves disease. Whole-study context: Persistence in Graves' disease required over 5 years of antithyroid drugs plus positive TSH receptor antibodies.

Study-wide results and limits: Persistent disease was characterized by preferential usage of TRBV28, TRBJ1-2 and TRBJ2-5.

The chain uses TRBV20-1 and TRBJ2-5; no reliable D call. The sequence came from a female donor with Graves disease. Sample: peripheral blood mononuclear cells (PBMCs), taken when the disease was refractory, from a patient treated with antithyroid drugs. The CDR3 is CSASSPETQYF. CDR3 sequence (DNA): TGCAGTGCTAGTTCCCCTGAGACCCAGTACTTC.